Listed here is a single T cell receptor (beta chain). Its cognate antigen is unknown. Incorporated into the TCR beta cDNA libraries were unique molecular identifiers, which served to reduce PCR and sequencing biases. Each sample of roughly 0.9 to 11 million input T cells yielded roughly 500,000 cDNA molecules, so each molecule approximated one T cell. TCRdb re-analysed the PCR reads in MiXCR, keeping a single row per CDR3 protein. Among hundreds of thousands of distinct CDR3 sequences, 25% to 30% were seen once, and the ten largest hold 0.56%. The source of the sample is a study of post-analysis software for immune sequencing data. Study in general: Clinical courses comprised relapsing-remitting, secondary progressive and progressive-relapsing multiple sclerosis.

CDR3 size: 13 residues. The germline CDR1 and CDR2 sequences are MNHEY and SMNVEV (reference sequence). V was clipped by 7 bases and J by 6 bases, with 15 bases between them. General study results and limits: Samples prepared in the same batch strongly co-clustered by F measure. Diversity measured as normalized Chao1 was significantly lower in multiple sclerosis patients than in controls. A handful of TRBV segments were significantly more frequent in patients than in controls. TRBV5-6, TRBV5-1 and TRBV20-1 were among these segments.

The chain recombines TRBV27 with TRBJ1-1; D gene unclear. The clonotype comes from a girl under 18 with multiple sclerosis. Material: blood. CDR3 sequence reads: CASTSLIRAEAFF. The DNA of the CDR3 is TGTGCCAGCACCTCTTTAATACGGGCTGAAGCTTTCTTT.